The clone carrying this T cell receptor beta chain was observed many times. The antigen remains undetermined. Every patient was untreated before thyroid surgery. The data stem from a study of metastatic and nonmetastatic thyroid tumors. Study in general: Across blood and tumor or nodule tissue, repertoires from malignant and benign thyroid patients were compared with one another. Study-wide points: Relative to benign nodules, malignant thyroid tumors were reportedly characterized by significantly elevated TCR beta diversity in blood and tumor.

Using MiXCR, TCRdb re-called clones from the PCR reads. The sample lists approximately 15,000 clones, more than 20% occurring once. The germline V gene has CDR1 SGHAT and CDR2 FQNNGV. This CDR3 region has 13 residues. The V end lost 1 base, the J end lost 3 bases, and 7 bases lay between the germline ends. Source material: tumor tissue. The chain combines TRBV11-2 with TRBJ2-7; D may be TRBD1 (6 bases). This sequence originates from a female donor with papillary thyroid cancer or a benign thyroid nodule (not recorded which). Some clones in this sample may be carry-over from other donors' samples. The CDR3 region has the DNA TGTGCCAGCAGCTTAGGCAGGGGCTACGAGCAGTACTTC. This sequence encodes CASSLGRGYEQYF.